Below, 32 T cell receptor beta chains from the same sample are listed, as sequenced in a study of tumor-infiltrating lymphocytes in primary liver carcinoma. cDNA specific to TCR beta was made from about 0.45 ug of total RNA, with a constant-region primer employed for priming. ARM-PCR, slightly modified, supplied the TCR beta libraries through three nested multiplex PCR rounds. With TRBV1-TRBV30 forward primers and a C-beta reverse primer, the first two PCR rounds were run for nine to eleven cycles each. MiXCR was run by TCRdb on the multiplex PCR reads, yielding one entry per CDR3 protein. The data contain over 95,000 distinct CDR3 sequences, approximately 68% of them seen just once; the ten biggest clones take up just over 9.5%. Taking about 17-31 mg of unsorted bulk tissue, the authors co-extracted RNA and DNA. Sequencing was carried out using liver tumor tissue from sampling region 5. Noted subset: tumor region T5, tumor centre. The source is a woman between 55 and 75 years old with primary liver carcinoma and hepatitis B virus infection.

As for this clonotype: A much larger clone lies one base from this, so it may be a read error. The chain has TRBV6-5 and TRBJ1-1; D unresolved. The CDR3 consists of 14 residues. CDR1 is MNHEY and CDR2 is SVGAGI in the germline V gene. Written as DNA, the CDR3 is TGTGCCGTTCAGCCCCGGGTGGGCTACACTAAAGCTTTCTTT. This codes for CAVQPRVGYTKAFF.

For the CDR3, the DNA is TGCGCCAGCAGCTTGGCTCCAGGCTATGGCTACACCTTC. Residues: CASSLAPGYGYTF. The V gene is TRBV5-1, the J gene TRBJ1-2; D remains unclear. Germline V gene sequence: CDR1 SGHRS, CDR2 YFSETQ. Trimming removed 0 bases from V and 4 bases from J, with 7 bases in between. The CDR3 has 13 residues.

As regards this clonotype: The germline gene is not matched at one end of the junction; a read error may be the cause. The chain couples TRBV29-1 to TRBJ2-3; the match to TRBD2 covers 10 bases. Germline CDR1 and CDR2: SQVTM and ANQGSEA. The CDR3 length is 16 residues. The CDR3 loop reads CNVDGTSVEMRDTEYF. In nucleotides, the CDR3 is TGCAACGTTGACGGGACTAGCGTAGAGATGAGAGATACGGAGTATTTT.

The chain joins TRBV29-1 to TRBJ2-3; 8 bases match TRBD1. Trimming removed 4 bases from V and 14 bases from J; junction bases left unmatched: 17. The CDR3 sequence is 14 residues long. The germline gives CDR1 SQVTM, CDR2 ANQGSEA. The DNA for the CDR3 is TGCAGCGTTGGGGACAGGACCCTCACGGATACACGGTATTTT. It yields the protein CSVGDRTLTDTRYF.

This clonotype was found once. Likely a read error: the CDR3 ends without its conserved phenylalanine or tryptophan. The limits of the CDR3 on the DNA are not certain, so only TCRdb's listed CDR3 is given. The chain uses TRBV11-1 and TRBJ2-1; TRBD1, the D gene given by the table, was not confirmed from the DNA. Germline lookup yields CDR1 SGHAT and CDR2 FQDESV (reference sequence). The CDR3 region is 15 residues in length, termini included. The chain's CDR3 is CASSQRTGTGVRQFY.

On this clonotype itself: No conserved phenylalanine or tryptophan is present at the end of the CDR3, so a read error is the likely explanation. The chain joins TRBV6-4 to TRBJ2-6, with TRBD2 matching over 7 bases. CDR1 and CDR2 (germline): MRHNA, SNTAGT. The CDR3 sequence is 17 residues long. The CDR3 sequence is CASSDSPGGSGANVLTL. The CDR3 DNA is TGTGCCAGCAGTGACTCACCCGGGGGGTCTGGGGCCAACGTTCTGACTCTC.

Comments on this clonotype: As the CDR3 is not closed by the conserved phenylalanine or tryptophan, this likely results from a read error. The DNA is omitted, as the CDR3 cannot be located on it reliably, and the CDR3 follows TCRdb's listing. The gene calls are TRBV11-2 and TRBJ2-4; the D segment call TRBD1 is taken from the table without a DNA check. Per germline, CDR1 SGHAT and CDR2 FQNNGV. The CDR3 contains 15 residues when both ends are counted. CDR3: CASSLDGCGRDIRYS.

About this clonotype itself: A much larger clone differs from this one at a single base, so this may be a read error. The rearrangement uses TRBV5-4 and TRBJ2-5, with 7 nucleotides matching TRBD2. This CDR3 contains 15 residues. Germline values: CDR1 SGHNT, CDR2 YYREEE (reference sequence). The CDR3 DNA follows: TGTACCAGCAGCTTGCCAGGGAGGGCCCAAGAGACCCAGTACTTC. The encoded protein is CTSSLPGRAQETQYF.

This clonotype was seen only once. Sequence at one end of the junction differs from germline and may be a read error. The CDR3 sequence is CATSVWGGRRGRDEQFF. CDR3 nucleotides: TGTGCCACCAGTGTCTGGGGGGGCAGAAGAGGTAGGGATGAGCAGTTCTTC. The chain recombines TRBV6-5 with TRBJ2-1; TRBD2 might be the D (7 bases). CDR3 length equals 17 residues. Germline V gene lookup returns CDR1 MNHEY and CDR2 SVGAGI.

This clonotype was seen more than once but under ten times. The chain has TRBV28 and TRBJ2-1, with D possibly being TRBD1 or TRBD2 (5 bases each). This CDR3 is built from 15 residues. CDR1 is MDHEN, CDR2 SYDVKM, per germline. V lost 8 bases and J 7 bases, leaving 21 bases between the germline ends. CDR3 protein: CASRTGGPSLNEQFF. CDR3 DNA: TGTGCCAGCCGCACAGGTGGACCTAGCTTAAATGAGCAGTTCTTC.

This clonotype has a handful of counts. One base away lies a much larger clone, so this may be a sequencing read error. V and J are TRBV12-3 or TRBV12-4 and TRBJ2-7, with 8 bases matching TRBD2. This CDR3 has 15 amino acids. The CDR3 DNA sequence: TGTGTCAGCAGTTTAGGAGTCGGGAGGGCCAACGAGCAGTACTTC. Protein product: CVSSLGVGRANEQYF.

On this clonotype itself: One junction end does not reproduce the germline sequence, and a read error may be involved. The rearrangement joins TRBV5-1 to TRBJ1-3, with D unclear. CDR1 and CDR2 from the germline V gene are SGHRS and YFSETQ. The CDR3 is made up of 14 amino acids. CDR3: CASSLVDSGDTIYF. CDR3 DNA sequence: TGCGCCAGCAGCTTGGTTGACTCTGGAGACACCATATATTTT.

This clonotype was detected many times. The CDR3 nucleotides read TGCGCCAGCAGCCAAGTAACAACAGCGACCCCATTTTTT. Its translation: CASSQVTTATPFF. This chain links TRBV4-1 with TRBJ1-4; D not resolved. Germline loops: CDR1 MGHRA, CDR2 YSYEKL. The CDR3 has 13 amino acids. The ends were cut back, 1 base at V and 17 bases at J, with 17 bases in the middle.

A note on this clonotype: A much larger clone sits a single nucleotide away, making a read error possible. This chain connects TRBV5-1 to TRBJ2-3; D remains ambiguous. Looked up from germline, CDR1 is SGHRS and CDR2 is YFSETQ. This CDR3 contains 13 residues. The DNA of the CDR3 is TGCGCCAGCGGCTTGGGGAATTTAGATACGCAGTATTTT. Amino acids: CASGLGNLDTQYF.

The chain joins TRBV11-2 to TRBJ2-1; a possible D gene is TRBD2 (6 bases). The length of the CDR3 is 13 residues. Per germline, CDR1 SGHAT and CDR2 FQNNGV. The CDR3: CDGSWTGGAEQFF. The DNA for the CDR3 is TGTGACGGCAGCTGGACTGGCGGGGCAGAGCAGTTCTTC.

This clonotype is medium-sized within its sample. The CDR3 bases are TGCAGCGTATCACGAGGAGTCGAAGCTTTCTTT. It specifies CSVSRGVEAFF. V and J are TRBV29-1 and TRBJ1-1; unclear D gene. The CDR3 consists of 11 residues. The germline gives CDR1 SQVTM, CDR2 ANQGSEA. The ends were cut back, 6 bases at V and 8 bases at J, with 13 bases in the middle.

Worth noting for this clonotype: Mismatch with germline at one junction end may stem from a read error. This chain uses TRBV11-2 with TRBJ2-2; no clear D gene. Germline values: CDR1 SGHAT, CDR2 FQNNGV. The CDR3 consists of 15 residues. In nucleotides, the CDR3 is TGTGACAGCAGCCCTCCGCAAGGACCGACCGGAAAGCTGTTTTTT. This codes for CDSSPPQGPTGKLFF.

Concerning this clonotype itself: The CDR3 end shows no conserved phenylalanine or tryptophan, and so a read error is likely. It is unclear where the CDR3 begins or ends on the DNA, so no DNA is shown, and the CDR3 is as TCRdb lists it. The chain carries TRBV11-2 and TRBJ2-4; TRBD2 is taken as the D call from the table, unchecked against the DNA. A total of 13 residues make up the CDR3, ends included. Germline CDR1 SGHAT, CDR2 FQNNGV. CDR3 amino acids: CANSLESKNIRYL.

As for this clonotype: At one end, the junction sequence differs from germline, possibly due to a read error. This sequence joins TRBV4-1 and TRBJ2-6; D may correspond to TRBD1 or TRBD2 (6 bases each). The CDR3 is made up of 17 amino acids. Germline V CDR1 and CDR2: MGHRA, YSYEKL. The CDR3 region is CASSQDRRGTGTNVLTF. Written as DNA, the CDR3 is TGCGCCAGCAGCCAAGATCGTAGGGGGACTGGGACCAACGTCCTGACTTTC.

Details on this clonotype: The junction departs from the called germline gene at one end, perhaps through a read error. The chain is built from TRBV12-3 or TRBV12-4 and TRBJ1-5, with D maybe TRBD1 (5 bases). The CDR3 runs 16 residues. Here the CDR3 reads CTSSLTGVGGNQSQHF. The CDR3 bases are TGTACCAGCAGTTTGACGGGGGTGGGAGGGAATCAGTCCCAGCATTTT.

With respect to this clonotype: At one of its ends the junction is not consistent with the germline gene, which may arise from a read error. The V and J genes are TRBV10-2 and TRBJ2-2; D gene ambiguous. CDR3 length equals 13 residues. Germline-derived CDR1 and CDR2 are WSHSY and SAAADI. The CDR3 DNA sequence: TGCGCCAGCAGTGACCGTATCACCAGGGAGCTGTTTTTT. Its protein is CASSDRITRELFF.

On this clonotype itself: A junction boundary mismatches the germline segment, possibly from a read error. The V gene is TRBV7-9, the J gene TRBJ2-7; 11 nucleotides line up with TRBD2. Germline assignment: CDR1 SEHNR and CDR2 FQNEAQ (reference sequence). This CDR3 region has 15 residues. This chain's CDR3 is CASSLTSGASYERYF. As DNA, the CDR3 is TGTGCCAGCAGTTTGACTAGCGGGGCCTCGTACGAGCGGTACTTC.

This clonotype was seen many times. The V call is TRBV6-6, the J call TRBJ2-7, with D maybe TRBD1 (6 bases). The germline V gene encodes CDR1 MNHNY and CDR2 SVGAGI (reference sequence). Trimming took off 11 bases at V and 2 bases at J, with 13 bases between the two ends. CDR3 length: 12 residues. The CDR3 region is CASRDKAYEQYF. The DNA for the CDR3 is TGTGCCTCTCGGGACAAAGCCTACGAGCAGTACTTC.

This clonotype was detected ten times or more. The rearrangement uses TRBV10-3 and TRBJ1-2; TRBD1 matches at 7 bases. Germline assignment: CDR1 ENHRY and CDR2 SYGVKD. With V trimmed by 0 bases and J by 2 bases, 12 bases remained unmatched. The CDR3 extends over 18 amino acids. CDR3 coding DNA: TGTGCCATCAGTGAGTCAGGGGGCCGAGACTTCCTAAACTATGGCTACACCTTC. Amino acids: CAISESGGRDFLNYGYTF.

In its sample, this clonotype was seen many times. The chain joins TRBV16 to TRBJ1-1; no firm D call. The CDR3 is 13 residues long. Between the trimmed V and J ends, which lost 1 base and 6 bases, there was a span of 9 bases. Per germline, CDR1 KGHSY and CDR2 FQNENV. The CDR3 reads CASSQLVGPEAFF. CDR3 DNA sequence: TGTGCCAGCAGCCAATTGGTGGGCCCTGAAGCTTTCTTT.

For this clonotype: This likely comes from a read error, as the CDR3 has no conserved phenylalanine or tryptophan at its end. The DNA is left out, because the CDR3 cannot be placed on it with certainty; the CDR3 is given as TCRdb lists it. V usage is TRBV11-2 and J usage is TRBJ2-7; the D call TRBD2 from the table was never checked on the DNA. CDR1 is SGHAT and CDR2 is FQNNGV in the germline V gene. The CDR3 has 15 amino acids, counting both end residues. CDR3 sequence: CASTIGWTATYEHYL.

This clonotype is medium-sized within its sample. The chain uses TRBV12-3 or TRBV12-4 and TRBJ2-1, with D possibly TRBD1 on 6 matching bases. The V gene lost 4 bases and the J gene lost 5 bases, with 9 bases spanning the gap. The CDR3 runs to 13 residues. The DNA for the CDR3 is TGTGCCAGCAGTTCAGGGGTTCACAATGAGCAGTTCTTC. It codes for CASSSGVHNEQFF.

The CDR3 nucleotides read TGCGTCGTTACTACTGAAGCTTTCTTT. Translated, it gives CVVTTEAFF. V is TRBV29-1 and J is TRBJ1-1; D gene uncertain. CDR1 is SQVTM and CDR2 is ANQGSEA in the germline V gene. The CDR3 consists of 9 residues.

In regard to this clonotype: One base away lies a much larger clone, so this may be a sequencing read error. This chain links TRBV5-1 with TRBJ2-5; D is uncertain. Germline assignment: CDR1 SGHRS and CDR2 YFSETQ. The CDR3 is 16 residues long. The CDR3 loop reads CAGSLAANDGGETQYF. CDR3 nucleotides: TGCGCCGGCAGCTTGGCCGCGAACGATGGTGGAGAGACCCAGTACTTC. The whole variable domain, remainder taken from reference TRBV5-1 and TRBJ2-5, is KAGVTQTPRYLIKTRGQQVTLSCSPISGHRSVSWYQQTPGQGLQFLFEYFSETQRNKGNFPGRFSGRQFSNSRSEMNVSTLELGDSALYLCAGSLAANDGGETQYFGPGTRLLVL.

This clonotype was recorded only once. The chain has TRBV28 and TRBJ2-7; no firm D call. Germline CDR1 reads MDHEN; CDR2 reads SYDVKM. With 6 bases removed from V and 0 bases from J, the gap between germline ends came to 12 bases. The CDR3 sequence is 14 residues long. The CDR3 reads CASRQTWSSYEQYF. CDR3 DNA sequence: TGTGCCAGCAGACAGACATGGTCCTCCTACGAGCAGTACTTC.

This sequence joins TRBV12-3 or TRBV12-4 and TRBJ2-3; TRBD2 matches at 9 bases. The length of the CDR3 is 16 residues. Trimming removed 6 bases from V and 6 bases from J; junction bases left unmatched: 13. CDR3 sequence reads: CASRAGISGREDTQYF. The DNA of the CDR3 is TGTGCCAGCAGAGCCGGGATTAGCGGGAGAGAGGATACGCAGTATTTT.

Written as DNA, the CDR3 is TGTGCCAGCAGTCTAGTCTCAGAGACCCAGTACTTC. This codes for CASSLVSETQYF. This chain links TRBV7-9 with TRBJ2-5, with D unclear. V was shortened by 6 bases and J by 4 bases, with 9 bases between the two germline ends. The V gene's germline CDR1 is SEHNR and CDR2 FQNEAQ (reference sequence). The length of the CDR3 is 12 residues.